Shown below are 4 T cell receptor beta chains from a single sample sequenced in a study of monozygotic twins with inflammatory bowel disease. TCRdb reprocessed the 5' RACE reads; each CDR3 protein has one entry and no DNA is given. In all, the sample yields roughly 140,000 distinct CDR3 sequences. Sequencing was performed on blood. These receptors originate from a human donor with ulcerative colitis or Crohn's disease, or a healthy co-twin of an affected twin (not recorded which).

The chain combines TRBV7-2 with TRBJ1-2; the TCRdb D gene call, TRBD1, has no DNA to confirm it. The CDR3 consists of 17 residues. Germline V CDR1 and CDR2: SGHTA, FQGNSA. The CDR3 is CASSLALMGGRNYGYTF. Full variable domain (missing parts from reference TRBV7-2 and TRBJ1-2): GAGVSQSPSNKVTEKGKDVELRCDPISGHTALYWYRQSLGQGLEFLIYFQGNSAPDKSGLPSDRFSAERTGGSVSTLTIQRTQQEDSAVYLCASSLALMGGRNYGYTFGSGTRLTVV.

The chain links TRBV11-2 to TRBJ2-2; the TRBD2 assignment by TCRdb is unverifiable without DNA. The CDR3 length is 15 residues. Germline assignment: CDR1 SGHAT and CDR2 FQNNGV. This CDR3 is CASSSSGGNTGELFF.

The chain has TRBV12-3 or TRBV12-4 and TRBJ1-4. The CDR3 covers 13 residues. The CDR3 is CASSFTTNEKLFF.

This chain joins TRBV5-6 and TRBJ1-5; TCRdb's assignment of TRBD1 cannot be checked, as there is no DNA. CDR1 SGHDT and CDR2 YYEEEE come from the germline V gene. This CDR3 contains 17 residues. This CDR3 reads CASSHLNDRDSNQPQHF.